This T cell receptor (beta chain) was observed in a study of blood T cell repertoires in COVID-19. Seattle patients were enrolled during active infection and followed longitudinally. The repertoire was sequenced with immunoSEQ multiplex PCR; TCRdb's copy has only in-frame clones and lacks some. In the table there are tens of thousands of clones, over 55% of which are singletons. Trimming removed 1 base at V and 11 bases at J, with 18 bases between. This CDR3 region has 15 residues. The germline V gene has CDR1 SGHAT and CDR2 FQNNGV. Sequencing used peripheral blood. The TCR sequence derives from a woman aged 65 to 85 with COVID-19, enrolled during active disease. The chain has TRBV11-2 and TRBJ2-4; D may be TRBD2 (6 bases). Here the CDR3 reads CASSLGGLASEVQYF. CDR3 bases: TGTGCCAGCAGCTTAGGGGGCCTAGCGAGCGAGGTTCAGTACTTC.